This T cell receptor beta chain emerged from a study of blood T cell repertoires in COVID-19. Turning to the study itself: Acute and convalescent COVID-19 specimens originated in the United States, Italy and Spain. T cells, B-cell-depleted T cells, or PBMCs supplied cDNA or gDNA.

The table came from immunoSEQ multiplex PCR; TCRdb's copy has only in-frame clones and leaves some out. The data show 180,000 or so clones, more than 70% seen once. The CDR3 extends over 16 amino acids. Germline CDR1 and CDR2: SGDLS and YYNGEE. V was clipped by 1 base and J by 2 bases; unmatched bases: 5. Specimen: peripheral blood. The TCR comes from a woman of 80 years or more with active or convalescent COVID-19. This rearrangement joins TRBV9 to TRBJ1-3; 8 bases line up with TRBD1. CDR3 bases: TGTGCCAGCAGCGTATTAACAGGGGGAACTGGAAACACCATATATTTT. Its protein product is CASSVLTGGTGNTIYF. The entire variable domain, with the rest obtained from reference TRBV9 and TRBJ1-3, is as follows: DSGVTQTPKHLITATGQRVTLRCSPRSGDLSVYWYQQSLDQGLQFLIQYYNGEERAKGNILERFSAQQFPDLHSELNLSSLELGDSALYFCASSVLTGGTGNTIYFGEGSWLTVV.